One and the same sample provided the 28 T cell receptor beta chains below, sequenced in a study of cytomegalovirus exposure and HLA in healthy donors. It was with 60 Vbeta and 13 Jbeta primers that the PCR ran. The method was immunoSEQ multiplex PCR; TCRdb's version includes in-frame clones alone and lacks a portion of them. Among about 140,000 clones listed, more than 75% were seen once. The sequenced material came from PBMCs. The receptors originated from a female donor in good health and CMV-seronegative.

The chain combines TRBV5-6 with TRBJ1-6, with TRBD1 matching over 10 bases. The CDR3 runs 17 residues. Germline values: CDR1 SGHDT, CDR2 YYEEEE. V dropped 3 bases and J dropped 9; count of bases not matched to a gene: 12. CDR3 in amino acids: CASSSRQGAFYSSPLHF. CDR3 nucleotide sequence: TGTGCCAGCAGCTCGAGACAGGGGGCGTTCTACAGTTCACCCCTCCACTTT. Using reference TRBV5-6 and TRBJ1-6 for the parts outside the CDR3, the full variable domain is DAGVTQSPTHLIKTRGQQVTLRCSPKSGHDTVSWYQQALGQGPQFIFQYYEEEERQRGNFPDRFSGHQFPNYSSELNVNALLLGDSALYLCASSSRQGAFYSSPLHFGNGTRLTVT.

The CDR3 protein is CASSLNIYEQYF. DNA of the CDR3: TGTGCCAGCAGTTTAAACATCTACGAGCAGTACTTC. The chain couples TRBV28 to TRBJ2-7; D gene unclear. The germline V and J ends were trimmed by 2 bases and 3 bases, with 5 bases remaining between them. The CDR3 is 12 residues long. In germline, CDR1 is MDHEN, CDR2 SYDVKM. Variable domain in full (rest from reference TRBV28 and TRBJ2-7): DVKVTQSSRYLVKRTGEKVFLECVQDMDHENMFWYRQDPGLGLRLIYFSYDVKMKEKGDIPEGYSVSREKKERFSLILESASTNQTSMYLCASSLNIYEQYFGPGTRLTVT.

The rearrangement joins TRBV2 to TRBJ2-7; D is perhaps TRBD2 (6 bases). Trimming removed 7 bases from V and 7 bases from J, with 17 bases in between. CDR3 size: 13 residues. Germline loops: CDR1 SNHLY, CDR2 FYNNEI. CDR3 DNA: TGTGCCAGCACAAGGACTATGGGCCGGGAGCAGTACTTC. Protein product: CASTRTMGREQYF.

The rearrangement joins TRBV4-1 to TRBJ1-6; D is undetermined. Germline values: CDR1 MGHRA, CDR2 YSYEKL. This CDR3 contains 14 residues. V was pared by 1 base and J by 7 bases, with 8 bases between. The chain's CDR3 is CASSQGQLNSPLHF. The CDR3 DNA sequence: TGCGCCAGCAGCCAAGGCCAGTTAAATTCACCCCTCCACTTT.

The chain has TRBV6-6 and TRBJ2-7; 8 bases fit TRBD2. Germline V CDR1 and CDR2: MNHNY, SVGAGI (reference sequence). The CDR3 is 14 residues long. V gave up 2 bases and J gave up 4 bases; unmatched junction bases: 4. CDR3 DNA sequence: TGTGCCAGCAGTTACCCCGGGGGGGGGTACGAGCAGTACTTC. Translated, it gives CASSYPGGGYEQYF.

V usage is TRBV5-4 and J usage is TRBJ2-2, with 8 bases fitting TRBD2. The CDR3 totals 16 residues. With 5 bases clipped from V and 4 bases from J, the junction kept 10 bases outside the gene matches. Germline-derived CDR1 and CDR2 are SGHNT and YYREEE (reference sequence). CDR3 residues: CASRDSEREITGELFF. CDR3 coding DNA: TGTGCCAGCAGGGACAGTGAGCGGGAGATCACCGGGGAGCTGTTTTTT.

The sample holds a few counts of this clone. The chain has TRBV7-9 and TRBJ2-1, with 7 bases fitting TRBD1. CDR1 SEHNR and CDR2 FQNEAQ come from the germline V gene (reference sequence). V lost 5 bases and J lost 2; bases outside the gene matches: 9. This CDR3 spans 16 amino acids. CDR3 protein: CASSPEPGQTYNEQFF. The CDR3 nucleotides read TGTGCCAGCAGCCCCGAGCCGGGACAGACCTACAATGAGCAGTTCTTC.

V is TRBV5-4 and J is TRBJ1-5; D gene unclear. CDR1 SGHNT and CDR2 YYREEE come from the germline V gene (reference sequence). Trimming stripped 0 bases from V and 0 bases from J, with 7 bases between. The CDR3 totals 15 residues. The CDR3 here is CASSLGTASNQPQHF. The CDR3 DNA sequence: TGTGCCAGCAGCTTGGGGACTGCTAGCAATCAGCCCCAGCATTTT.

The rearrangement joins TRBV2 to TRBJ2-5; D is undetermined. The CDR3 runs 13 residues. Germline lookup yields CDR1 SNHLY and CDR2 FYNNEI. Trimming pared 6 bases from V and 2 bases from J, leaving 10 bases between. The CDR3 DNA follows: TGTGCCAGCAGGGCCAGACTGCAAGAGACCCAGTACTTC. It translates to CASRARLQETQYF.

CDR3 region: CASSGRGGYYEQYF. The CDR3 nucleotides read TGTGCCAGCAGCGGGAGGGGGGGATACTACGAGCAGTACTTC. The rearrangement uses TRBV7-8 and TRBJ2-7, with D perhaps TRBD2 (7 bases). Germline values: CDR1 SGHVS, CDR2 FQNEAQ. The V and J ends lost 5 bases and 3 bases respectively, with 14 bases between them. The CDR3 is 14 amino acids.

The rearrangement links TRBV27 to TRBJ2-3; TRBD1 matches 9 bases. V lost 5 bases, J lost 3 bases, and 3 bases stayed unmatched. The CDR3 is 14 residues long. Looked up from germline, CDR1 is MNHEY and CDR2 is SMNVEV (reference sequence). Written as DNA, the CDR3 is TGTGCCAGCAGTCTGGACAGGGGAACAGATACGCAGTATTTT. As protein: CASSLDRGTDTQYF.

The CDR3 nucleotides are TGTGCCAGCAGTTACCAAGCTAGCGGGAGTGGAGATACGCAGTATTTT. This codes for CASSYQASGSGDTQYF. The V and J genes are TRBV6-5 and TRBJ2-3; 10 bases map to TRBD2. Per the germline V gene, CDR1 is MNHEY and CDR2 is SVGAGI. This CDR3 is 16 amino acids long. V lost 2 bases, J lost 5 bases, and 7 bases stayed unmatched.

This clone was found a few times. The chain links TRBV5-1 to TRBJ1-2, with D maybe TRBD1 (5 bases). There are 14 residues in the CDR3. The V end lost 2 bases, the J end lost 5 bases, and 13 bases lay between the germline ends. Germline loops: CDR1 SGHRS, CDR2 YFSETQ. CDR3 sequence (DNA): TGCGCCAGCAGCTTATCCCAGGGAGGATATGGCTACACCTTC. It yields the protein CASSLSQGGYGYTF. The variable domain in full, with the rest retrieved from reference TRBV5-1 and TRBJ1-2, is KAGVTQTPRYLIKTRGQQVTLSCSPISGHRSVSWYQQTPGQGLQFLFEYFSETQRNKGNFPGRFSGRQFSNSRSEMNVSTLELGDSALYLCASSLSQGGYGYTFGSGTRLTVV.

CDR3 DNA sequence: TGTGCCTGGATGGCCCGCAGGGGCGCGGAGACCCAGTACTTC. This gives the protein CAWMARRGAETQYF. The chain is built from TRBV30 and TRBJ2-5; D possibly corresponds to TRBD1 (6 bases). V lost 4 bases, J lost 5 bases, and 17 bases lay in between. Germline V gene sequence: CDR1 GTSNPN, CDR2 SVGIG (reference sequence). The CDR3 is made up of 14 amino acids.

The CDR3, as DNA: TGCGCCAGCAGCTTGGGTGAGTCCTGGGGCCATCCGGAGCAGTTCTTC. The encoded protein is CASSLGESWGHPEQFF. The rearrangement links TRBV5-1 to TRBJ2-1; TRBD1 might be the D (5 bases). CDR1 and CDR2 from the germline V gene are SGHRS and YFSETQ. This CDR3 has 16 residues. Deletions cut 0 bases from V and 10 bases from J, with 20 bases between.

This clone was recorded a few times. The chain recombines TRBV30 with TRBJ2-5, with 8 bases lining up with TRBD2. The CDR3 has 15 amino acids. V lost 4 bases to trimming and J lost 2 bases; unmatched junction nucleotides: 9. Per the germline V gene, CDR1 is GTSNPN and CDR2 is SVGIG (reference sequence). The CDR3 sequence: CAWTGAGGGQETQYF. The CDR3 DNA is TGTGCCTGGACCGGTGCCGGGGGGGGACAAGAGACCCAGTACTTC.

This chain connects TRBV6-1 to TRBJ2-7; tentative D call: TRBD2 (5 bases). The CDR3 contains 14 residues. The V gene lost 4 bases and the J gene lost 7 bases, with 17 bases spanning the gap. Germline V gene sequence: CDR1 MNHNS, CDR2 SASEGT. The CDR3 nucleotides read TGTGCCAGCAGTGTAGCTGAGGAGGTTGGGGAGCAGTACTTC. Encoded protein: CASSVAEEVGEQYF.

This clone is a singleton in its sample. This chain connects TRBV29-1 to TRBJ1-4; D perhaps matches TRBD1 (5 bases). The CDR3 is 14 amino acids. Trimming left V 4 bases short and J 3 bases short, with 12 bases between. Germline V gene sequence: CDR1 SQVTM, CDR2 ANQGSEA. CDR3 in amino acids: CSVVVGQANEKLFF. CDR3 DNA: TGCAGCGTTGTGGTGGGGCAGGCTAATGAAAAACTGTTTTTT.

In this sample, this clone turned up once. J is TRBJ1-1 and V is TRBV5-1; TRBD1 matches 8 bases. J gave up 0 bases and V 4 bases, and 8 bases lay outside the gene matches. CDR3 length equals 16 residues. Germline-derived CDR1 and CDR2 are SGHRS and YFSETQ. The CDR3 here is CASSPTPTGVNTEAFF. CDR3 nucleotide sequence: TGCGCCAGCAGCCCTACACCGACAGGGGTGAACACTGAAGCTTTCTTT.

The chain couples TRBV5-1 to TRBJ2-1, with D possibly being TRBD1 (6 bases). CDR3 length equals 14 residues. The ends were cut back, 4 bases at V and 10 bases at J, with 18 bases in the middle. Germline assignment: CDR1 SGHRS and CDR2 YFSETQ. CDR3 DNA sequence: TGCGCCAGCAGCGAAACTCCGGGACAACAAGAGCAGTTCTTC. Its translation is CASSETPGQQEQFF.

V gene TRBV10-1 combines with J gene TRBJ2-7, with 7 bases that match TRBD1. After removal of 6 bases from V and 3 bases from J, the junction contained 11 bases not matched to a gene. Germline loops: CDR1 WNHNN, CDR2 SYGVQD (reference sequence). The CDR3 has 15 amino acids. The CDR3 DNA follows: TGCGCCAGCAGCACCGGGACAGTTCCTTTCTACGAGCAGTACTTC. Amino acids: CASSTGTVPFYEQYF.

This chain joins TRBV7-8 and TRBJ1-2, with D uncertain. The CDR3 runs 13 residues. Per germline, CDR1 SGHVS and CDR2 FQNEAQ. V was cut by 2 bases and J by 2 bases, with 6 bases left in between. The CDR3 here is CASSLFLNYGYTF. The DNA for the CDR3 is TGTGCCAGCAGCTTATTCCTGAACTATGGCTACACCTTC.

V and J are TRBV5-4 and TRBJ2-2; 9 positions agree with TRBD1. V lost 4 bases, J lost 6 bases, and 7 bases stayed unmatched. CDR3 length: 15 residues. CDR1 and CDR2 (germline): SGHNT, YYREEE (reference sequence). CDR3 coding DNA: TGTGCCAGCAGCACCCGGGACAGGGCTTCCGGGGAGCTGTTTTTT. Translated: CASSTRDRASGELFF.

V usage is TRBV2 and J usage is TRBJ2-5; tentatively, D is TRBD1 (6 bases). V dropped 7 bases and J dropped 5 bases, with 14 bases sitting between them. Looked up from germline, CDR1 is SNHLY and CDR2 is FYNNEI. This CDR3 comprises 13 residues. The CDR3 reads CASNQGTGETQYF. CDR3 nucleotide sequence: TGTGCCAGCAACCAGGGGACGGGGGAGACCCAGTACTTC.

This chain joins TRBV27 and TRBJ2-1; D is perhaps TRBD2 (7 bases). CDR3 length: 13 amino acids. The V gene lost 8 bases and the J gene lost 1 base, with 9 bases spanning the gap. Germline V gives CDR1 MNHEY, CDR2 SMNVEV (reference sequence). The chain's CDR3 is CASGRGSYNEQFF. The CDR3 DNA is TGTGCCAGCGGGAGGGGGTCCTACAATGAGCAGTTCTTC.

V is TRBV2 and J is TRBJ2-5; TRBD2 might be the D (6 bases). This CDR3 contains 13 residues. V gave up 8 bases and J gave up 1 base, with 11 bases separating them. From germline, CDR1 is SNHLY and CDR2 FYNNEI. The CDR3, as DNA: TGTGCCAGCCGGGACTCTCCCCAAGAGACCCAGTACTTC. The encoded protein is CASRDSPQETQYF.

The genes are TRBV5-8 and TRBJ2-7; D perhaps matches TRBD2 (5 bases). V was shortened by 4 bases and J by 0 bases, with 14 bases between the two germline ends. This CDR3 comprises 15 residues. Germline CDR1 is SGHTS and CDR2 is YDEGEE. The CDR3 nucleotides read TGTGCCAGCAGCCACCCACCGGGGAGCTCCTACGAGCAGTACTTC. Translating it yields CASSHPPGSSYEQYF.

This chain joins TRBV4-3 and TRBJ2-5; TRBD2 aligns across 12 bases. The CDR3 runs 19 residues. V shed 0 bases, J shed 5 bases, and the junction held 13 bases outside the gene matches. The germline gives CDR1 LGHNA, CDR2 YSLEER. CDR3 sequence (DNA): TGCGCCAGCAGCCAAGATGCCCCGACTAGCGGGAGAGGGAAGGAGACCCAGTACTTC. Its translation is CASSQDAPTSGRGKETQYF.